These 7 T cell receptor beta chains share one sample of origin, sequenced in a study of cytomegalovirus exposure and HLA in healthy donors. The PCR employed 60 Vbeta primers together with 13 Jbeta primers. Measured with immunoSEQ multiplex PCR; TCRdb has only the in-frame clones, and not every one. The sample contains roughly 200,000 clones, roughly three quarters of which appear only once. Specimen: PBMCs. The receptors here all came from a male donor in good health and CMV-seronegative.

The V gene is TRBV4-3, the J gene TRBJ2-3; 7 bases agree with TRBD1. The junction had 7 bases not matched to a gene; V was cut back by 1 base and J by 6 bases. The length of the CDR3 is 15 residues. Germline V CDR1 and CDR2: LGHNA, YSLEER. The CDR3 nucleotides read TGCGCCAGCAGCCAAGGGACAGGAGAAGGGGATACGCAGTATTTT. It translates to CASSQGTGEGDTQYF.

The V gene is TRBV7-9, the J gene TRBJ1-2, with a possible D match to TRBD1 (6 bases). CDR3 length equals 14 residues. V gave up 4 bases and J gave up 7 bases, with 16 bases separating them. Per the germline V gene, CDR1 is SEHNR and CDR2 is FQNEAQ (reference sequence). DNA for the CDR3: TGTGCCAGCAGCTCCGCGGGGGCAGGACGTGGCTACACCTTC. Translating it yields CASSSAGAGRGYTF.

Here the CDR3 reads CASSFSGNRETQYF. CDR3 in DNA: TGTGCCAGCAGTTTCAGCGGTAATAGAGAGACCCAGTACTTC. J is TRBJ2-5 and V is TRBV28; tentatively, D is TRBD2 (5 bases). The CDR3 contains 14 residues. Trimming left V 3 bases short and J 4 bases short, with 12 bases between. Germline assignment: CDR1 MDHEN and CDR2 SYDVKM. Complete variable domain (other parts from reference TRBV28 and TRBJ2-5): DVKVTQSSRYLVKRTGEKVFLECVQDMDHENMFWYRQDPGLGLRLIYFSYDVKMKEKGDIPEGYSVSREKKERFSLILESASTNQTSMYLCASSFSGNRETQYFGPGTRLLVL.

The chain recombines TRBV28 with TRBJ2-7; TRBD1 matches at 9 bases. Germline-derived CDR1 and CDR2 are MDHEN and SYDVKM. The CDR3 has 15 residues. V gave up 4 bases and J gave up 4 bases; unmatched junction bases: 8. CDR3 protein: CASSWGQGIAYEQYF. The CDR3 coding sequence is TGTGCCAGCAGTTGGGGACAGGGAATTGCTTACGAGCAGTACTTC.

This chain connects TRBV15 to TRBJ1-4; no definite D call. This CDR3 is 15 amino acids long. Trimming pared 0 bases from V and 6 bases from J, leaving 11 bases between. The germline gives CDR1 LNHNV, CDR2 YYDKDF (reference sequence). CDR3 loop: CATSRDRRTDEKLFF. The CDR3 DNA reads as TGTGCCACCAGCAGAGACCGGAGGACCGATGAAAAACTGTTTTTT.

The CDR3 nucleotides read TGTGCCAGCAGCTTATTATCACAGGGGGCCAACTATGGCTACACCTTC. This sequence encodes CASSLLSQGANYGYTF. The rearrangement uses TRBV7-9 and TRBJ1-2; 9 bases map to TRBD1. V trimming: 2 bases; J trimming: 2 bases; junction bases outside the gene matches: 6. The CDR3 runs 16 residues. CDR1 and CDR2 from the germline V gene are SEHNR and FQNEAQ (reference sequence).

The DNA for the CDR3 is TGCGCCAGCAGCTTGGAGGGGTCGGAGACCCAGTACTTC. This gives the protein CASSLEGSETQYF. V is TRBV5-1 and J is TRBJ2-5; D is perhaps TRBD1 (5 bases). CDR3 length: 13 amino acids. Germline assignment: CDR1 SGHRS and CDR2 YFSETQ. The V gene lost 0 bases and the J gene lost 5 bases, with 8 bases spanning the gap.